This T cell receptor beta chain was captured in a study of T cell changes during pregnancy in multiple sclerosis. The assay was immunoSEQ multiplex PCR, and TCRdb's table has in-frame clones only and misses some. The data contain under 65,000 clones, 80% to 95% of them singletons. The CDR3 runs to 16 residues. V was shortened by 2 bases and J by 4 bases, with 17 bases between the two germline ends. Germline V gene sequence: CDR1 SGHTA, CDR2 FQGNSA. The sequence derives from a female donor in good health, enrolled as a control in a pregnancy study. V and J are TRBV7-2 and TRBJ1-2; D gene uncertain. Here the sequenced sample was peripheral blood, taken after pregnancy. The CDR3 sequence: CASSLSATQFPYGYTF. As DNA, the CDR3 is TGTGCCAGCAGCTTAAGCGCAACGCAGTTCCCCTATGGCTACACCTTC.